This T cell receptor beta chain originates from a study of PD-1 blockade in classical Hodgkin lymphoma. The repertoire was sequenced with immunoSEQ multiplex PCR; TCRdb's copy has only in-frame clones and lacks some. Among approximately 13,000 clones listed, 84% were seen once. V dropped 10 bases and J dropped 5 bases, with 18 bases sitting between them. Germline CDR1 and CDR2: MNHNY and SVGAGI (reference sequence). The CDR3 runs to 13 residues. Brentuximab vedotin exposure varied among the patients, all of whom had relapsed after autologous stem cell transplantation. The sample consisted of peripheral blood mononuclear cells (PBMCs), taken at baseline. J is TRBJ2-7 and V is TRBV6-6; D perhaps matches TRBD1 (6 bases). The clonotype comes from a human donor with classical Hodgkin lymphoma. The CDR3 protein is CATQKQGLNEQYV. As DNA, the CDR3 is TGTGCCACCCAAAAACAGGGCCTGAACGAGCAGTACGTC.